A single sample gave rise to the 27 T cell receptor beta chains below, sequenced in a study of cytomegalovirus exposure and HLA in healthy donors. Some clones are missing from TCRdb's copy, which holds only in-frame ones; the method was immunoSEQ multiplex PCR. The table has about 160,000 clones, approximately 96% seen once. Sequencing input: PBMCs. These TCRs come from a woman aged 18-29 years in good health and CMV-seronegative.

The chain combines TRBV27 with TRBJ2-2, with TRBD1 matching 8 bases. V was pared by 4 bases and J by 7 bases, with 8 bases of the junction left unmatched. The CDR3 extends over 15 amino acids. The germline V gene has CDR1 MNHEY and CDR2 SMNVEV (reference sequence). The CDR3 reads CASSSSDRASGELFF. The CDR3 region has the DNA TGTGCCAGCAGTTCCTCGGACAGGGCTAGCGGGGAGCTGTTTTTT.

The rearrangement joins TRBV7-3 to TRBJ2-5; TRBD2 is a possible D gene (6 bases). Germline lookup yields CDR1 SGHTA and CDR2 FQGTGA. The V end was cut by 1 base, the J end by 4 bases, with 10 bases between. The CDR3 sequence is 14 residues long. CDR3 residues: CASSLRRVPETQYF. CDR3 DNA sequence: TGTGCCAGCAGCTTAAGGAGGGTCCCAGAGACCCAGTACTTC.

The V and J genes are TRBV7-9 and TRBJ2-3; 7 bases fit TRBD1. The CDR3 has 14 amino acids. Germline V gene lookup returns CDR1 SEHNR and CDR2 FQNEAQ (reference sequence). With 5 bases clipped from V and 4 bases from J, the junction kept 6 bases outside the gene matches. CDR3 region: CASSLRTGADTQYF. DNA for the CDR3: TGTGCCAGCAGCCTAAGGACAGGTGCAGATACGCAGTATTTT.

This chain links TRBV5-4 with TRBJ2-1; weak D call: TRBD1 (6 bases). The CDR3 runs to 14 residues. The V gene's germline CDR1 is SGHNT and CDR2 YYREEE (reference sequence). V gave up 1 base and J gave up 4 bases, with 9 bases separating them. In DNA, the CDR3 is TGTGCCAGCAGCTTGAGGGGGAGTTACAATGAGCAGTTCTTC. It codes for CASSLRGSYNEQFF.

The chain has TRBV14 and TRBJ2-5; 7 positions match TRBD1. The J segment lost 10 bases and the V segment lost 2 bases, leaving 10 bases of the junction unmatched. Germline V lookup: CDR1 SGHDN, CDR2 FVKESK. The CDR3 extends over 14 amino acids. This CDR3 is CASSQIGTARVQYF. In DNA form, the CDR3 reads TGTGCCAGCAGCCAAATTGGGACAGCCAGGGTCCAGTACTTC.

V gene TRBV19 combines with J gene TRBJ2-3; 10 nucleotides match TRBD1. The CDR3 consists of 13 residues. The V and J ends lost 7 bases and 7 bases, in that order; junction bases with no gene match: 5. Germline CDR1 reads LNHDA; CDR2 reads SQIVND (reference sequence). CDR3 in DNA: TGTGCCAGTATAGGGACAGGGGATTATACGCAGTATTTT. It codes for CASIGTGDYTQYF.

This rearrangement joins TRBV7-9 to TRBJ2-2; TRBD2 matches at 9 bases. This CDR3 contains 17 residues. Trimming removed 0 bases from V and 0 bases from J; junction bases left unmatched: 2. From germline, CDR1 is SEHNR and CDR2 FQNEAQ (reference sequence). The CDR3 coding sequence is TGTGCCAGCAGCTTAGCCGGACTAGCGCCGAACACCGGGGAGCTGTTTTTT. Translating it yields CASSLAGLAPNTGELFF.

This chain links TRBV2 with TRBJ2-1; D unclear. The CDR3 is made up of 13 amino acids. V lost 3 bases to trimming and J lost 9 bases, with 12 bases between them. CDR1 is SNHLY, CDR2 FYNNEI, per germline. The CDR3 DNA reads TGTGCCAGCAGTGATATCCCCCCGGGTGAGCAGTTCTTC. Encoded protein: CASSDIPPGEQFF. Full variable domain (outside the CDR3, taken from reference TRBV2 and TRBJ2-1): EPEVTQTPSHQVTQMGQEVILRCVPISNHLYFYWYRQILGQKVEFLVSFYNNEISEKSEIFDDQFSVERPDGSNFTLKIRSTKLEDSAMYFCASSDIPPGEQFFGPGTRLTVL.

The V gene is TRBV29-1, the J gene TRBJ2-5, with a possible D match to TRBD2 (7 bases). Trimming removed 4 bases at V and 5 bases at J, with 17 bases between. The CDR3 is 14 amino acids. Germline assignment: CDR1 SQVTM and CDR2 ANQGSEA. The CDR3 sequence: CSVVWTVGGETQYF. In DNA, the CDR3 is TGCAGCGTTGTTTGGACAGTGGGAGGGGAGACCCAGTACTTC.

Note on this clone: At one boundary the junction diverges from the germline segment, which might be a read error. The chain has TRBV20-1 and TRBJ2-1; a weak D match, TRBD2 (7 bases). Looked up from germline, CDR1 is DFQATT and CDR2 is SNEGSKA (reference sequence). This CDR3 is 11 amino acids long. The CDR3 DNA follows: TGCAGTGCTACGAATACGGGGGGCTGGCTCTTC. It specifies CSATNTGGWLF.

This clone was found a few times. The chain links TRBV6-6 to TRBJ1-5, with a weak D call TRBD1 (5 bases). Trimming shortened V by 0 bases and J by 5 bases, and 8 bases separated the two germline ends. The CDR3 runs to 14 residues. Germline V gene sequence: CDR1 MNHNY, CDR2 SVGAGI (reference sequence). CDR3 region: CASSYSGGDQPQHF. The CDR3 bases are TGTGCCAGCAGTTACTCCGGAGGGGATCAGCCCCAGCATTTT.

The chain couples TRBV19 to TRBJ2-1; 16 bases align to TRBD2. This CDR3 comprises 16 residues. Germline loops: CDR1 LNHDA, CDR2 SQIVND (reference sequence). With V trimmed by 5 bases and J by 7 bases, 5 bases remained unmatched. The CDR3 nucleotides read TGTGCCAGTAGTCTCCCGGGACTAGCGGGGGGGAATGAGCAGTTCTTC. This codes for CASSLPGLAGGNEQFF.

The chain combines TRBV30 with TRBJ1-2; 8 bases are shared with TRBD1. Germline V lookup: CDR1 GTSNPN, CDR2 SVGIG (reference sequence). CDR3 size: 14 residues. V lost 0 bases to trimming and J lost 8 bases; unmatched junction nucleotides: 8. The CDR3 DNA follows: TGTGCCTGGAGTGTATCAGGGGGCGCGTACGGCTACACCTTC. As protein: CAWSVSGGAYGYTF. The whole variable domain, remainder taken from reference TRBV30 and TRBJ1-2, is SQTIHQWPATLVQPVGSPLSLECTVEGTSNPNLYWYRQAAGRGLQLLFYSVGIGQISSEVPQNLSASRPQDRQFILSSKKLLLSDSGFYLCAWSVSGGAYGYTFGSGTRLTVV.

The chain joins TRBV9 to TRBJ2-1, with TRBD1 matching over 9 bases. Trimming took 4 bases from V and 4 from J; bases not matched to a gene: 3. CDR3 length: 14 residues. Per germline, CDR1 SGDLS and CDR2 YYNGEE. The CDR3 nucleotides are TGTGCCAGCAGCTTGACAGGGGGGTACAATGAGCAGTTCTTC. Encoded protein: CASSLTGGYNEQFF.

The chain uses TRBV5-4 and TRBJ2-7; the D is unclear. Germline CDR1 and CDR2: SGHNT and YYREEE (reference sequence). CDR3 length equals 14 residues. V lost 4 bases, J lost 2 bases, and 13 bases lay in between. The CDR3 sequence is CASSTPTPPYEQYF. The CDR3 bases are TGTGCCAGCAGCACCCCGACACCACCCTACGAGCAGTACTTC.

CDR3 amino acids: CASSPRQRLNYGYTF. The CDR3 coding sequence is TGTGCCAGCAGTCCAAGACAGAGGTTAAACTATGGCTACACCTTC. The chain uses TRBV6-5 and TRBJ1-2; a weak D match, TRBD1 (5 bases). V was cut by 5 bases and J by 2 bases, with 15 bases left in between. Germline CDR1 is MNHEY and CDR2 is SVGAGI. CDR3 length: 15 residues.

CDR3 sequence reads: CASSQAPDSSYEQYF. CDR3 nucleotide sequence: TGCGCCAGCAGCCAAGCCCCCGACAGCTCCTACGAGCAGTACTTC. The V call is TRBV4-3, the J call TRBJ2-7; possibly TRBD1 for D (5 bases). The CDR3 consists of 15 residues. Germline CDR1 reads LGHNA; CDR2 reads YSLEER. The V gene lost 1 base and the J gene lost 0 bases, with 10 bases spanning the gap.

The V and J genes are TRBV7-6 and TRBJ2-5; perhaps TRBD2 as D (7 bases). Germline CDR1 is SGHVS and CDR2 is FNYEAQ. Trimming took off 5 bases at V and 2 bases at J, with 12 bases between the two ends. This CDR3 has 14 amino acids. CDR3 nucleotides: TGTGCCAGCAGCGGGGGCGGGAGTCAAGAGACCCAGTACTTC. It translates to CASSGGGSQETQYF.

The V call is TRBV5-6, the J call TRBJ1-1, with TRBD1 matching over 7 bases. V trimming: 4 bases; J trimming: 0 bases; junction bases outside the gene matches: 9. The CDR3 length is 16 residues. The germline gives CDR1 SGHDT, CDR2 YYEEEE. The CDR3 DNA reads TGTGCCAGCAGCCCTTATGCCGGGACAGTGAACACTGAAGCTTTCTTT. It encodes CASSPYAGTVNTEAFF.

This chain joins TRBV19 and TRBJ1-5; D is perhaps TRBD1 (5 bases). The germline CDR1 and CDR2 sequences are LNHDA and SQIVND (reference sequence). Trimming cost V 5 bases and J 6 bases, with 14 bases left between them. The CDR3 sequence is 14 residues long. The CDR3 bases are TGTGCCAGTAGTTTGCAGGGAATGATTCAGCCCCAGCATTTT. It specifies CASSLQGMIQPQHF.

The V call is TRBV5-1, the J call TRBJ2-7; 9 nucleotides match TRBD1. Trimming took 4 bases from V and 1 from J; bases not matched to a gene: 6. The CDR3 sequence is 15 residues long. From germline, CDR1 is SGHRS and CDR2 YFSETQ. CDR3: CASSDRDRESYEQYF. CDR3 coding DNA: TGCGCCAGCAGCGATCGGGACAGGGAATCCTACGAGCAGTACTTC.

The chain joins TRBV14 to TRBJ1-2; D gene unclear. The CDR3 spans 14 residues. Per the germline V gene, CDR1 is SGHDN and CDR2 is FVKESK. V gave up 0 bases and J gave up 4 bases, with 9 bases separating them. The CDR3 DNA is TGTGCCAGCAGCCAAGATATGGCAGTCTATGGCTACACCTTC. Translation gives CASSQDMAVYGYTF.

J is TRBJ1-5 and V is TRBV7-2; 7 nucleotides match TRBD1. With V trimmed by 5 bases and J by 9 bases, 7 bases remained unmatched. Germline V gives CDR1 SGHTA, CDR2 FQGNSA. CDR3 length: 13 residues. DNA of the CDR3: TGTGCCAGCAGCACAGGGGTGGGCGGGCCCCAGCATTTT. It codes for CASSTGVGGPQHF.

The DNA for the CDR3 is TGTGCCAGCAGTTACGCCAGGGCGAAAAACACCGGGGAGCTGTTTTTT. Translation: CASSYARAKNTGELFF. The chain carries TRBV6-6 and TRBJ2-2; possibly TRBD1 for D (5 bases). This CDR3 region has 16 residues. With 2 bases removed from V and 2 bases from J, the gap between germline ends came to 12 bases. Per germline, CDR1 MNHNY and CDR2 SVGAGI (reference sequence).

The chain joins TRBV7-8 to TRBJ2-2; D might be TRBD2 (6 bases). This CDR3 comprises 12 residues. Looked up from germline, CDR1 is SGHVS and CDR2 is FQNEAQ. The V and J ends lost 3 bases and 13 bases respectively, with 12 bases between them. Here the CDR3 reads CASSFVAVSLFF. CDR3 sequence (DNA): TGTGCCAGCAGCTTTGTAGCGGTGTCGCTGTTTTTT. Full variable domain (remainder filled in from reference TRBV7-8 and TRBJ2-2): GAGVSQSPRYKVAKRGQDVALRCDPISGHVSLFWYQQALGQGPEFLTYFQNEAQLDKSGLPSDRFFAERPEGSVSTLKIQRTQQEDSAVYLCASSFVAVSLFFGEGSRLTVL.

V is TRBV21-1 and J is TRBJ2-5; TRBD2 was called by the table and not checked on the DNA. TRBV21-1 is shown as a pseudogene. The CDR3 is 16 amino acids. CDR3 DNA sequence: TGTGCCAGCAGCAGCGGGACTAGCGGGGGGGGTGAGACCCAGTACTTC. Translation: CASSSGTSGGGETQYF.

J is TRBJ1-2 and V is TRBV27, with D perhaps TRBD1 (6 bases). Looked up from germline, CDR1 is MNHEY and CDR2 is SMNVEV (reference sequence). The CDR3 contains 13 residues. Trimming stripped 1 base from V and 7 bases from J, with 10 bases between. This CDR3 reads CASSLLAGAGYTF. Written as DNA, the CDR3 is TGTGCCAGCAGTTTATTGGCAGGGGCTGGCTACACCTTC.